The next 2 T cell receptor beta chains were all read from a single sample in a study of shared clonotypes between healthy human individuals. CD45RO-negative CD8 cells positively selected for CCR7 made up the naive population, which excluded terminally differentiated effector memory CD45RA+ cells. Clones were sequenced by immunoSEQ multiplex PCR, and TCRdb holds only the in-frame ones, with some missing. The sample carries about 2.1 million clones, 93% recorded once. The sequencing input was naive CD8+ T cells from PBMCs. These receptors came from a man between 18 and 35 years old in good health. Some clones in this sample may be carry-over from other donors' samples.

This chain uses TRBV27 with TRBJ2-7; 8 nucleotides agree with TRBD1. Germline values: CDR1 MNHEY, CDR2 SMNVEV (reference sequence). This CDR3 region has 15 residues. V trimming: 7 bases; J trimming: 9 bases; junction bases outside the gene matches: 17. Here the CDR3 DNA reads TGTGCCAGCACCAGTGGACAGGGTCTCCCTTTTGTGCAGTACTTC. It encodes CASTSGQGLPFVQYF.

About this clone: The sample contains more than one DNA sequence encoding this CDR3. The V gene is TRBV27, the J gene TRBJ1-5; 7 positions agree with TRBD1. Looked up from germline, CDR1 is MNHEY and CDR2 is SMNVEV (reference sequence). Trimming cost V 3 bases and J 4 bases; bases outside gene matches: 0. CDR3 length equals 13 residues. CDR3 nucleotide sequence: TGTGCCAGCAGTTTGACAGGGAATCAGCCCCAGCATTTT. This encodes CASSLTGNQPQHF.